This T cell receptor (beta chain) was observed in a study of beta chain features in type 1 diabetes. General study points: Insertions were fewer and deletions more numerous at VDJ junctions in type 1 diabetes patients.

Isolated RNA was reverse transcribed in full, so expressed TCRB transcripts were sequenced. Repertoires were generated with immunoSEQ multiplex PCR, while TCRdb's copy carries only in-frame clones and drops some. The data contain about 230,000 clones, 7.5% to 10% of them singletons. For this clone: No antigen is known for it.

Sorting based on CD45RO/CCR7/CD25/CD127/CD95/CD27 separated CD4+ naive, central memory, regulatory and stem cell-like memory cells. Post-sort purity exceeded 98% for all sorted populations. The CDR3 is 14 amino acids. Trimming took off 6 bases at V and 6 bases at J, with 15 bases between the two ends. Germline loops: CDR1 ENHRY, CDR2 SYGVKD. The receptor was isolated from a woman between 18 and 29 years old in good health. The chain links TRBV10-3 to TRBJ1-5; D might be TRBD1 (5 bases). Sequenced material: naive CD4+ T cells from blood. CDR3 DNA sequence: TGTGCCATCAGCCCCAAACCTGACAGTCAGCCCCAGCATTTT. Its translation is CAISPKPDSQPQHF.